This T cell receptor beta chain was sequenced during a study of blood T cell repertoires in COVID-19. Looking at the study overall: Both acute and convalescent COVID-19 samples were obtained from the United States, Italy and Spain.

The germline gives CDR1 ENHRY, CDR2 SYGVKD. CDR3 length: 11 residues. Trimming removed 7 bases from V and 4 bases from J, with 7 bases in between. Per the original data handling: Using reference gene primer amplification, nucleated cell counts were estimated. Profiled with immunoSEQ multiplex PCR; TCRdb holds only in-frame clones, not every one. V and J calls and clone size are copied from that table; D and trimming were computed from the DNA. Among about 160,000 clones, 85% to 90% were seen once, and the ten largest hold more than 3%. The table lists this clone with a few counts. Material: peripheral blood. The sequence derives from a woman in her sixties or seventies with acute or convalescent COVID-19. The genes are TRBV10-3 and TRBJ1-2, with D tentatively TRBD1 (6 bases). The CDR3 here is CAITDSYGYTF. The CDR3 DNA reads as TGTGCCATCACGGACAGCTATGGCTACACCTTC.